The clone carrying this T cell receptor beta chain was seen a single time. CDR3 length: 16 amino acids. The V and J ends lost 7 bases and 2 bases respectively, with 21 bases between them. The germline V gene encodes CDR1 MDHEN and CDR2 SYDVKM. Only in-frame clones appear in the TCRdb table, and some are missing; sequencing was by immunoSEQ multiplex PCR. The sample carries about 220,000 clones, around four fifths recorded once. This sample was included in a study of cytomegalovirus exposure and HLA in healthy donors. The sequenced material came from PBMCs. This sequence joins TRBV28 and TRBJ2-7, with TRBD1 as a possible D gene (5 bases). This receptor was identified in a woman aged 25-40 years in good health and CMV-seropositive. For the CDR3, the DNA is TGTGCCAGCACGACAGAGATGTGGCCCCAACCCTACGAGCAGTACTTC. It specifies CASTTEMWPQPYEQYF.